The 17 T cell receptor beta chains presented below share a single source sample, sequenced in a study of beta chain features in type 1 diabetes. Of the isolated RNA, all was reverse transcribed, and so the sequenced material was expressed TCRB transcripts. TCRdb keeps only in-frame clones here, not all; method: immunoSEQ multiplex PCR. The table lists roughly 700,000 clones, 13% of them singletons. General study results and limits: TCRB CDR3 length was moderately but significantly reduced in all four CD4+ subsets of Type 1 diabetes patients.

Which antigens these TCRs recognize remains unknown. Sequencing input: naive CD4+ T cells from blood. The source of these receptors is a man aged 18 to 29 with type 1 diabetes.

This clone has more than one count but fewer than ten. J is TRBJ2-3 and V is TRBV10-3; D remains unclear. The V gene's germline CDR1 is ENHRY and CDR2 SYGVKD. Trimming cost V 0 bases and J 4 bases, with 5 bases left between them. The CDR3 covers 13 residues. The CDR3 is CAISESRPDTQYF. Written as DNA, the CDR3 is TGTGCCATCAGTGAGTCAAGGCCAGATACGCAGTATTTT.

The V and J genes are TRBV4-1 and TRBJ1-5; maybe TRBD1 (5 bases). This CDR3 is built from 14 residues. Germline CDR1 MGHRA, CDR2 YSYEKL. Trimming shortened V by 4 bases and J by 2 bases, and 9 bases separated the two germline ends. CDR3 residues: CASSRGGGNQPQHF. CDR3 DNA: TGCGCCAGCAGCCGGGGGGGAGGCAATCAGCCCCAGCATTTT.

The gene calls are TRBV9 and TRBJ1-5, with TRBD1 identical over 10 bases. Germline CDR1 is SGDLS and CDR2 is YYNGEE. The junction had 6 bases not matched to a gene; V was cut back by 4 bases and J by 5 bases. The length of the CDR3 is 15 residues. The CDR3 DNA sequence: TGTGCCAGCAGCTACGGACAGGGGGTAGATCAGCCCCAGCATTTT. The encoded protein is CASSYGQGVDQPQHF.

The CDR3 reads CASSPNRGGPSYEQYF. The CDR3 bases are TGTGCCAGCAGTCCTAATCGGGGGGGCCCATCCTACGAGCAGTACTTC. The chain links TRBV28 to TRBJ2-7, with 8 bases aligning to TRBD2. The junction had 10 bases not matched to a gene; V was cut back by 5 bases and J by 1 base. CDR1 MDHEN and CDR2 SYDVKM come from the germline V gene. There are 16 residues in the CDR3.

The V gene is TRBV4-1, the J gene TRBJ2-7; D is perhaps TRBD2 (5 bases). V gave up 2 bases and J gave up 3 bases, with 14 bases separating them. The CDR3 runs to 15 residues. Germline assignment: CDR1 MGHRA and CDR2 YSYEKL. Here the CDR3 reads CASSQPRARIYEQYF. In DNA, the CDR3 is TGCGCCAGCAGCCAACCGCGGGCCCGAATCTACGAGCAGTACTTC.

This clone came up a few times. The V and J genes are TRBV2 and TRBJ2-6; tentatively, D is TRBD2 (6 bases). In germline, CDR1 is SNHLY, CDR2 FYNNEI. The V gene lost 11 bases and the J gene lost 0 bases, with 11 bases spanning the gap. There are 14 residues in the CDR3. The CDR3 DNA sequence: TGTGCCGGACGGGGGAGCTCTGGGGCCAACGTCCTGACTTTC. Protein: CAGRGSSGANVLTF. Variable domain in full (rest from reference TRBV2 and TRBJ2-6): EPEVTQTPSHQVTQMGQEVILRCVPISNHLYFYWYRQILGQKVEFLVSFYNNEISEKSEIFDDQFSVERPDGSNFTLKIRSTKLEDSAMYFCAGRGSSGANVLTFGAGSRLTVL.

The V and J genes are TRBV30 and TRBJ1-2; D gene ambiguous. Trimming cost V 0 bases and J 8 bases, with 7 bases left between them. The CDR3 loop spans 11 amino acids. Germline CDR1 and CDR2: GTSNPN and SVGIG (reference sequence). The CDR3 here is CAWSVNQGYTF. CDR3 DNA sequence: TGTGCCTGGAGTGTCAATCAAGGCTACACCTTC.

The chain recombines TRBV30 with TRBJ1-1, with D unclear. Germline V gene data show CDR1 as GTSNPN and CDR2 as SVGIG (reference sequence). V shed 2 bases and J shed 1 base, with 11 bases lying between them. The length of the CDR3 is 14 residues. CDR3 sequence: CAWSQTWGNTEAFF. In nucleotides, the CDR3 is TGTGCCTGGAGTCAAACATGGGGGAACACTGAAGCTTTCTTT.

The chain combines TRBV28 with TRBJ1-2, with a tentative D call TRBD1 (6 bases). V was trimmed by 3 bases and J by 7 bases, leaving 9 bases between them. CDR1 and CDR2 from the germline V gene are MDHEN and SYDVKM. The CDR3 has 12 amino acids. The CDR3 loop reads CASSFGTSGYTF. The CDR3 coding sequence is TGTGCCAGCAGTTTCGGGACAAGTGGCTACACCTTC.

This clone appeared a few times. This chain connects TRBV5-4 to TRBJ1-1; D is undetermined. Trimming shortened V by 0 bases and J by 1 base, and 10 bases separated the two germline ends. The V gene's germline CDR1 is SGHNT and CDR2 YYREEE (reference sequence). CDR3 length equals 15 residues. In DNA form, the CDR3 reads TGTGCCAGCAGCTTGGAGCAGAGAGAGAACACTGAAGCTTTCTTT. Translating gives CASSLEQRENTEAFF.

The V call is TRBV5-1, the J call TRBJ1-6; D is undetermined. The length of the CDR3 is 14 residues. Germline CDR1 is SGHRS and CDR2 is YFSETQ. V lost 0 bases to trimming and J lost 11 bases, with 12 bases between them. As DNA, the CDR3 is TGCGCCAGCAGCTTGGACTGGGGTGAAACACCCCTCCACTTT. It codes for CASSLDWGETPLHF. The full variable domain, its missing parts supplied by reference TRBV5-1 and TRBJ1-6, is KAGVTQTPRYLIKTRGQQVTLSCSPISGHRSVSWYQQTPGQGLQFLFEYFSETQRNKGNFPGRFSGRQFSNSRSEMNVSTLELGDSALYLCASSLDWGETPLHFGNGTRLTVT.

V and J are TRBV7-3 and TRBJ2-1; 9 nucleotides align to TRBD2. Per germline, CDR1 SGHTA and CDR2 FQGTGA. The V segment lost 4 bases and the J segment 0 bases; nucleotides outside the gene matches: 13. The CDR3 is made up of 19 amino acids. CDR3 DNA: TGTGCCAGCAGCTCCCCAAGCGGGGGGCTTTCCCCCTCCTACAATGAGCAGTTCTTC. Encoded protein: CASSSPSGGLSPSYNEQFF.

The chain couples TRBV5-1 to TRBJ2-1; 13 nucleotides align to TRBD2. This CDR3 is built from 18 residues. Losses at the gene ends were 3 bases for V and 0 bases for J; bases not matched to a gene: 6. Germline V lookup: CDR1 SGHRS, CDR2 YFSETQ. The CDR3 spells CASSSTSGGLHSYNEQFF. CDR3 bases: TGCGCCAGCAGCTCGACTAGCGGGGGGCTTCACTCCTACAATGAGCAGTTCTTC.

The chain combines TRBV10-3 with TRBJ1-1, with TRBD1 identical over 7 bases. The length of the CDR3 is 13 residues. Germline V gene sequence: CDR1 ENHRY, CDR2 SYGVKD. V was clipped by 10 bases and J by 1 base; unmatched bases: 6. CDR3 residues: CATTGAGNTEAFF. CDR3 in DNA: TGTGCCACCACAGGGGCCGGGAACACTGAAGCTTTCTTT.

This clone turned up a few times. The chain uses TRBV18 and TRBJ1-2, with 7 bases matching TRBD1. The CDR3 runs 15 residues. From germline, CDR1 is KGHSH and CDR2 LQKENI. Trimming cost V 5 bases and J 0 bases; bases outside gene matches: 6. The CDR3 is CASSTRQGTNYGYTF. Written as DNA, the CDR3 is TGTGCCAGCTCAACAAGACAGGGCACTAACTATGGCTACACCTTC.

The chain is built from TRBV18 and TRBJ2-1; no clear D gene. Germline V gene sequence: CDR1 KGHSH, CDR2 LQKENI. The V and J ends lost 0 bases and 4 bases respectively, with 10 bases between them. The CDR3 is 15 amino acids. CDR3 sequence (DNA): TGTGCCAGCTCACCACCCCACGTCGGATACAATGAGCAGTTCTTC. Translated, it gives CASSPPHVGYNEQFF.

CDR3 nucleotides: TGTGCCAGTAGTCCCCGCCCCGGTGAGCAGTTCTTC. It is translated as CASSPRPGEQFF. The V and J genes are TRBV19 and TRBJ2-1; D ambiguous. V dropped 5 bases and J dropped 9 bases, with 11 bases sitting between them. The germline CDR1 and CDR2 sequences are LNHDA and SQIVND (reference sequence). This CDR3 is built from 12 residues.